The sequence of this T cell receptor (beta chain) was determined in a study of T cell changes during pregnancy in multiple sclerosis. The table came from immunoSEQ multiplex PCR; TCRdb's copy has only in-frame clones and leaves some out. The sample contains 70,000 to 80,000 clones, roughly 93% of which appear only once. J was trimmed by 0 bases and V by 2 bases; bases with no gene match: 3. The CDR3 runs 15 residues. The germline CDR1 and CDR2 sequences are SGDLS and YYNGEE. The sample in question was peripheral blood, obtained in the first trimester of pregnancy. The sequence was collected from a female donor with multiple sclerosis, enrolled in a pregnancy study. V usage is TRBV9 and J usage is TRBJ2-7, with 9 bases aligning to TRBD1. The CDR3 bases are TGTGCCAGCAGCGTCGGACAGGGGAACTCCTACGAGCAGTACTTC. As protein: CASSVGQGNSYEQYF.